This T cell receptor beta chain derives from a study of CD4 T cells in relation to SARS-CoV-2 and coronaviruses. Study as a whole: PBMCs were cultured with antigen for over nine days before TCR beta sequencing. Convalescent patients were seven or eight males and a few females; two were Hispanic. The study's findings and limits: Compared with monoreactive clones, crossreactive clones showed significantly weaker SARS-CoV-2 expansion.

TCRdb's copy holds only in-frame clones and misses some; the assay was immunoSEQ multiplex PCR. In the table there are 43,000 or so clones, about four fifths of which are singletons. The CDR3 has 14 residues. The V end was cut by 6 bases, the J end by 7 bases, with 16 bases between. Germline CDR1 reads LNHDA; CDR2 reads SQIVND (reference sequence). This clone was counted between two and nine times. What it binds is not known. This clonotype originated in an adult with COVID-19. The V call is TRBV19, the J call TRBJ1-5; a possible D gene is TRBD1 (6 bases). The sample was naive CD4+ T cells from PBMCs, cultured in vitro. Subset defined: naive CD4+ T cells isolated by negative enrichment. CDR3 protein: CASRQTGQGQPQHF. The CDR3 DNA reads TGTGCCAGTAGACAAACAGGGCAGGGGCAGCCCCAGCATTTT.